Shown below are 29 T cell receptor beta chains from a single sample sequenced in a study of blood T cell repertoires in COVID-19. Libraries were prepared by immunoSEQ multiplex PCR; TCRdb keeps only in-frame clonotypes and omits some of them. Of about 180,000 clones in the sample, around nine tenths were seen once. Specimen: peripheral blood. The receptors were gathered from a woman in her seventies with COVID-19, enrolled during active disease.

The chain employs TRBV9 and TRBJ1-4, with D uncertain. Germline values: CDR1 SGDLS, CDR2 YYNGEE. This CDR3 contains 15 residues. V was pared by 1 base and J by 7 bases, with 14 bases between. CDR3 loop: CASSVSGGLGEKLFF. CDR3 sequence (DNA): TGTGCCAGCAGCGTAAGCGGAGGGTTAGGTGAAAAACTGTTTTTT.

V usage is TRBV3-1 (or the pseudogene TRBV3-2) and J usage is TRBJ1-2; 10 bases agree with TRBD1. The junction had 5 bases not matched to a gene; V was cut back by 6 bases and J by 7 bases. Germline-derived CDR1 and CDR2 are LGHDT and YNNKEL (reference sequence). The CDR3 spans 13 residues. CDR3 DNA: TGTGCCAGCAGTCGGGACAGGGGCTCTGGCTACACCTTC. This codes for CASSRDRGSGYTF.

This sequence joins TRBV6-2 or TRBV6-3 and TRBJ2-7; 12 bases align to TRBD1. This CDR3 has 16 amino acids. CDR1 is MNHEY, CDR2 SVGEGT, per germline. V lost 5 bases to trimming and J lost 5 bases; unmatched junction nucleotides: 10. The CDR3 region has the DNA TGTGCCAGCAGTACCCGGGACAGGGGGCCCATGGACGAGCAGTACTTC. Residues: CASSTRDRGPMDEQYF.

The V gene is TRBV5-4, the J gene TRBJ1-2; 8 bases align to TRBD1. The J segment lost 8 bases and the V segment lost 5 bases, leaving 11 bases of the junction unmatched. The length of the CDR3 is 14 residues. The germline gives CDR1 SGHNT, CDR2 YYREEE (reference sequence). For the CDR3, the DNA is TGTGCCAGCAGAAATCAGGGGGCAAGGCACGGCTACACCTTC. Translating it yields CASRNQGARHGYTF.

This CDR3 is CASSLGRTGNTIYF. Here the CDR3 DNA reads TGTGCCAGCAGCTTGGGGAGAACTGGAAACACCATATATTTT. The chain is built from TRBV5-8 and TRBJ1-3; D not resolved. The CDR3 has 14 residues. Germline CDR1 and CDR2: SGHTS and YDEGEE. V gave up 0 bases and J gave up 2 bases, with 6 bases separating them.

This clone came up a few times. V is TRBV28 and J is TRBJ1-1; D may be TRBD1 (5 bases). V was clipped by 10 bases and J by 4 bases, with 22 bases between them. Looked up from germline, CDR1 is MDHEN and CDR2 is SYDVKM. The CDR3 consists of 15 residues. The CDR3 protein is CATAVYTQGSTEAFF. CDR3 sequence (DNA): TGTGCCACAGCAGTTTATACCCAGGGTTCCACTGAAGCTTTCTTT.

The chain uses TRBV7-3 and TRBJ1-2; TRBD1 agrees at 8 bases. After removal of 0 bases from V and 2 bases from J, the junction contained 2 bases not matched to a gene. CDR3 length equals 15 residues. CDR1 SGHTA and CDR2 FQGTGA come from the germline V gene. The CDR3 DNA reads TGTGCCAGCAGCTTAACCGGACAGGGAAACTATGGCTACACCTTC. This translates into CASSLTGQGNYGYTF.

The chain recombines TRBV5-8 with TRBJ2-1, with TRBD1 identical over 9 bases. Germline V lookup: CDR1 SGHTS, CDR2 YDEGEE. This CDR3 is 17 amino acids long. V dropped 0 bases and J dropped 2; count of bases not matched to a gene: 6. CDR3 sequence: CASSLGTGQGAYNEQFF. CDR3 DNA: TGTGCCAGCAGCTTGGGGACGGGACAGGGAGCCTACAATGAGCAGTTCTTC. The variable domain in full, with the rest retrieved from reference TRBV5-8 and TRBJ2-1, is EAGVTQSPTHLIKTRGQQATLRCSPISGHTSVYWYQQALGLGLQFLLWYDEGEERNRGNFPPRFSGRQFPNYSSELNVNALELEDSALYLCASSLGTGQGAYNEQFFGPGTRLTVL.

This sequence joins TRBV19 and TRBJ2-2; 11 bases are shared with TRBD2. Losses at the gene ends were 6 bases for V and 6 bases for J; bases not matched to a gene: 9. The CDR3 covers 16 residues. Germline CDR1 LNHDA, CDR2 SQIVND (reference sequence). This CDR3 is CASRSTSGRVAGELFF. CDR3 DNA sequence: TGTGCCAGTAGAAGTACTAGCGGGAGAGTAGCCGGGGAGCTGTTTTTT. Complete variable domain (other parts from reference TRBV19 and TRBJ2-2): DGGITQSPKYLFRKEGQNVTLSCEQNLNHDAMYWYRQDPGQGLRLIYYSQIVNDFQKGDIAEGYSVSREKKESFPLTVTSAQKNPTAFYLCASRSTSGRVAGELFFGEGSRLTVL.

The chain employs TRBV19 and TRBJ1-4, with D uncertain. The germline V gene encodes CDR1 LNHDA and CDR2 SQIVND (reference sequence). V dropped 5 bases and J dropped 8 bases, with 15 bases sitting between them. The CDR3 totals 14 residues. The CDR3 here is CASSRTFLGEKLFF. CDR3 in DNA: TGTGCCAGTAGTCGGACTTTTTTAGGAGAAAAACTGTTTTTT.

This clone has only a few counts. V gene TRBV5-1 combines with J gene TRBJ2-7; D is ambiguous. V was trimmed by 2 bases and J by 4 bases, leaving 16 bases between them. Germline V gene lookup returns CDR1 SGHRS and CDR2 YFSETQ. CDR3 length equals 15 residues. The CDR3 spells CASSLIGGTIYEQYF. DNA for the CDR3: TGCGCCAGCAGCTTAATCGGCGGAACCATATACGAGCAGTACTTC.

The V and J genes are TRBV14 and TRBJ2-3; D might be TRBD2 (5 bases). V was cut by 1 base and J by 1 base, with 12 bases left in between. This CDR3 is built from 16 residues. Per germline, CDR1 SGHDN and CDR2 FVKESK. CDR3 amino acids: CASSQVRAWGTDTQYF. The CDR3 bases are TGTGCCAGCAGCCAAGTGAGGGCCTGGGGCACAGATACGCAGTATTTT.

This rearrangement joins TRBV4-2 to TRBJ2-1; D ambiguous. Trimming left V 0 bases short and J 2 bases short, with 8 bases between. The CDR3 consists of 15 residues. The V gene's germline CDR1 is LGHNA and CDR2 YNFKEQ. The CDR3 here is CASSQERSTYNEQFF. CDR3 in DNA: TGTGCCAGCAGCCAAGAGCGTTCGACCTACAATGAGCAGTTCTTC.

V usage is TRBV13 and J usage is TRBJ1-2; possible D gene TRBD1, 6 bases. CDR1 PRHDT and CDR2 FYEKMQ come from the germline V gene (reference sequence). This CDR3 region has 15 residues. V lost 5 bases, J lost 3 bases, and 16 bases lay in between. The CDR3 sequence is CASSLGTGWDYGYTF. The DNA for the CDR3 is TGTGCCAGCAGCCTCGGCACAGGGTGGGACTATGGCTACACCTTC.

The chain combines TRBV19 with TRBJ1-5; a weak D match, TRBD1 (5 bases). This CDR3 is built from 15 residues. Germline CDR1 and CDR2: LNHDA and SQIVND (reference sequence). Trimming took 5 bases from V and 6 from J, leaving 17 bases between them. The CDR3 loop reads CASSPNRLVGQPQHF. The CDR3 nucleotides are TGTGCCAGTAGTCCAAACAGGTTAGTGGGTCAGCCCCAGCATTTT.

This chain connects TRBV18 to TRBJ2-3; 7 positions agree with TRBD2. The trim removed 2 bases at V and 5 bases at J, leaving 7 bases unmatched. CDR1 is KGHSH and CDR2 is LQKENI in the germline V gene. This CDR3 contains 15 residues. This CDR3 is CASSPLSSGIDTQYF. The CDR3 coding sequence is TGTGCCAGCTCACCATTATCTAGCGGAATAGATACGCAGTATTTT.

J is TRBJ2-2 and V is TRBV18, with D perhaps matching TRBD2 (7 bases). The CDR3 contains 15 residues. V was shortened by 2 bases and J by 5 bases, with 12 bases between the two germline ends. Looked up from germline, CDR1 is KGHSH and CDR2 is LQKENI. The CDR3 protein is CASSPAGAWTGELFF. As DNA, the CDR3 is TGTGCCAGCTCACCAGCGGGGGCTTGGACCGGGGAGCTGTTTTTT.

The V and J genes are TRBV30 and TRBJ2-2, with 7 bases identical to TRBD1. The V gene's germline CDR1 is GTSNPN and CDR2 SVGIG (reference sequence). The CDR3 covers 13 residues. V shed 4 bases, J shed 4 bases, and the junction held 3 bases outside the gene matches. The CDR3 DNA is TGTGCCTGGACGGGACAGACCACCGGGGAGCTGTTTTTT. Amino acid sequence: CAWTGQTTGELFF.

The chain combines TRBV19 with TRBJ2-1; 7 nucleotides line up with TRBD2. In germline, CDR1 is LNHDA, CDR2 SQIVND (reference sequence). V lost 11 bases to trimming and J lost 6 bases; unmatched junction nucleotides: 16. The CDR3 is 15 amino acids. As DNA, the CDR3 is TGTGCCTCCCACCCTCAGGGACTACCCTTCAATGAGCAGTTCTTC. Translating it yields CASHPQGLPFNEQFF.

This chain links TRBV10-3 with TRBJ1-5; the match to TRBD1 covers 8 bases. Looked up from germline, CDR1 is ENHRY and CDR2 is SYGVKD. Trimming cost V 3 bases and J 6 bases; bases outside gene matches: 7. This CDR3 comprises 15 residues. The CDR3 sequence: CAISDPDRDTQPQHF. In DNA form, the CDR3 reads TGTGCCATCAGTGACCCGGACAGGGACACTCAGCCCCAGCATTTT.

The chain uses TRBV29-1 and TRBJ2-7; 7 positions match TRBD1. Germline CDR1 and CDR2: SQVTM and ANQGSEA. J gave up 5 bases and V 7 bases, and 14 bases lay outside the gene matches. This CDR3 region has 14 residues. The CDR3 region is CSAKTTGYLNEQYF. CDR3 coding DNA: TGCAGCGCAAAGACGACAGGGTACCTGAACGAGCAGTACTTC.

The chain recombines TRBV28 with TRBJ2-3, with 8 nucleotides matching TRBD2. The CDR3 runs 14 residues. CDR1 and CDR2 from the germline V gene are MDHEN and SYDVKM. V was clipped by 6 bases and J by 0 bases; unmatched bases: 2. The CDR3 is CASRTSVSTDTQYF. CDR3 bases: TGTGCCAGCAGGACTAGCGTCAGCACAGATACGCAGTATTTT.

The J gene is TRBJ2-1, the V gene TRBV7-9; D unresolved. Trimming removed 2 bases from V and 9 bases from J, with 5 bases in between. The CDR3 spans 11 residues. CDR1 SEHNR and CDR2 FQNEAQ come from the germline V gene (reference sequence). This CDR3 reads CASSLSGEQFF. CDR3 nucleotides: TGTGCCAGCAGCTTATCGGGTGAGCAGTTCTTC.

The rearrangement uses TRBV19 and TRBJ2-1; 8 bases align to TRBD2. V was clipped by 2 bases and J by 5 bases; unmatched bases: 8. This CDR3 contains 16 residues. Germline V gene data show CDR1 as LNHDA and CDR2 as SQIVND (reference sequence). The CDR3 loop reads CASSISSGIINNEQFF. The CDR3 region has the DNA TGTGCCAGTAGTATAAGTAGCGGGATTATCAACAATGAGCAGTTCTTC.

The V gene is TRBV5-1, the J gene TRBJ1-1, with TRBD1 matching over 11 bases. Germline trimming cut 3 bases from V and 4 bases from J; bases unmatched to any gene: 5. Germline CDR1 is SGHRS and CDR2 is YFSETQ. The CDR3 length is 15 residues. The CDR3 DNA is TGCGCCAGCAGCTGGACAGGGGGCGCAGGCACTGAAGCTTTCTTT. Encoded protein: CASSWTGGAGTEAFF. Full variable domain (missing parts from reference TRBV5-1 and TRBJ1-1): KAGVTQTPRYLIKTRGQQVTLSCSPISGHRSVSWYQQTPGQGLQFLFEYFSETQRNKGNFPGRFSGRQFSNSRSEMNVSTLELGDSALYLCASSWTGGAGTEAFFGQGTRLTVV.

The CDR3, as DNA: TGTGCCTGGAGTGTTCAGGGGAACGAGCAGTACTTC. Its translation is CAWSVQGNEQYF. This rearrangement joins TRBV30 to TRBJ2-7; possible D gene TRBD1, 6 bases. Trimming left V 0 bases short and J 5 bases short, with 8 bases between. The CDR3 covers 12 residues. CDR1 and CDR2 (germline): GTSNPN, SVGIG (reference sequence).

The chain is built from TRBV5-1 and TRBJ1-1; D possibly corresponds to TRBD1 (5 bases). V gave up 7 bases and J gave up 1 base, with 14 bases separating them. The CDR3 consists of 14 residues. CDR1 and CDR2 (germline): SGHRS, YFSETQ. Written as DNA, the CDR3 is TGCGCCAGCTACCGAGATAGGGGGAACACTGAAGCTTTCTTT. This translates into CASYRDRGNTEAFF.

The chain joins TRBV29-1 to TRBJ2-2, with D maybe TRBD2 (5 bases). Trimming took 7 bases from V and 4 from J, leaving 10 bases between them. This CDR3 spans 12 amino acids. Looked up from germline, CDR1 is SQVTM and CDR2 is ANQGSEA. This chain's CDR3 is CSAVRGTGELFF. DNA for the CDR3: TGCAGCGCCGTCCGGGGCACCGGGGAGCTGTTTTTT.

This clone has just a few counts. CDR3 amino acids: CASSFRDRAEAFF. DNA for the CDR3: TGTGCCAGCAGTTTCAGGGATAGAGCTGAAGCTTTCTTT. This chain links TRBV27 with TRBJ1-1; a possible D gene is TRBD1 (5 bases). The CDR3 contains 13 residues. Germline V CDR1 and CDR2: MNHEY, SMNVEV (reference sequence). V shed 3 bases and J shed 6 bases, with 11 bases lying between them.